One and the same sample provided the 6 T cell receptor beta chains below, sequenced in a study of CD8 T cells in Susac syndrome. RNA, at about 0.45 to 1 ug, was reverse transcribed with random hexamers. TCRdb re-analysed the immunoSEQ multiplex PCR reads in MiXCR, keeping a single row per CDR3 protein. Among under 200,000 distinct CDR3 sequences listed, around 94% were seen once. The specimen sequenced was CD4+ T cells from PBMCs. These receptors all stem from a human donor with Susac syndrome.

The rearrangement joins TRBV25-1 to TRBJ2-1; D gene ambiguous. The ends were cut back, 4 bases at V and 6 bases at J, with 13 bases in the middle. The germline V gene encodes CDR1 MGHDK and CDR2 SYGVNS. The CDR3 runs to 14 residues. The CDR3 here is CASSARALLNEQFF. The CDR3, as DNA: TGTGCCAGCAGTGCCCGGGCCCTTCTCAATGAGCAGTTCTTC.

The chain is built from TRBV12-3 or TRBV12-4 and TRBJ2-3; perhaps TRBD2 as D (7 bases). V was cut by 11 bases and J by 2 bases, with 14 bases left in between. There are 13 residues in the CDR3. The CDR3 sequence: CAGRGADTDTQYF. The CDR3 region has the DNA TGTGCCGGACGGGGGGCTGACACAGATACGCAGTATTTT.

The genes are TRBV18 and TRBJ2-4, with a tentative D call TRBD2 (5 bases). The CDR3 totals 12 residues. The V and J ends lost 3 bases and 10 bases respectively, with 10 bases between them. Germline V CDR1 and CDR2: KGHSH, LQKENI. CDR3 amino acids: CASSPSGGIQYF. CDR3 nucleotide sequence: TGTGCCAGCTCACCCTCAGGCGGGATTCAGTACTTC.

This chain joins TRBV6-5 and TRBJ1-5, with TRBD1 matching over 9 bases. V shed 0 bases and J 4 bases; nucleotides not matched to a gene: 1. Per germline, CDR1 MNHEY and CDR2 SVGAGI. The CDR3 spans 15 residues. The CDR3, as DNA: TGTGCCAGCAGTTACTCCGGGACAGGGAATCAGCCCCAGCATTTT. It is translated as CASSYSGTGNQPQHF.

The rearrangement joins TRBV4-2 to TRBJ2-1; 8 nucleotides agree with TRBD1. This CDR3 has 15 amino acids. V shed 1 base and J 12 bases; nucleotides not matched to a gene: 11. Germline CDR1 is LGHNA and CDR2 is YNFKEQ. This chain's CDR3 is CASSQAGQDETAQFF. The CDR3 coding sequence is TGTGCCAGCAGCCAAGCGGGACAGGATGAGACGGCGCAGTTCTTC.

V and J are TRBV4-3 and TRBJ2-3, with 9 bases aligning to TRBD1. CDR3 size: 16 residues. Germline CDR1 and CDR2: LGHNA and YSLEER. After removal of 1 base from V and 1 base from J, the junction contained 3 bases not matched to a gene. The CDR3 DNA is TGCGCCAGCAGCCAAGCGAGGACAGGGGGCACAGATACGCAGTATTTT. It specifies CASSQARTGGTDTQYF.